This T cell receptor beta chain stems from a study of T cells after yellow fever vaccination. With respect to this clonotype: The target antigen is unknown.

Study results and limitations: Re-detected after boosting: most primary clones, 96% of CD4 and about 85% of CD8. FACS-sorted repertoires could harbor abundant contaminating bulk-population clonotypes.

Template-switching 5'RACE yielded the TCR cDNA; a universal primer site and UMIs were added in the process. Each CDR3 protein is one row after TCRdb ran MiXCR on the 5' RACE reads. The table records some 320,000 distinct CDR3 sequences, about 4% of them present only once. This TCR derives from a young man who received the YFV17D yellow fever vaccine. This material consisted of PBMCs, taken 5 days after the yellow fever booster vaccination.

The CDR3, as DNA: TGTGCCAGCAGCTCACCACAGGGGGCTCAGCCCCAGCATTTT. Translating gives CASSSPQGAQPQHF. This chain uses TRBV28 with TRBJ1-5, with 9 bases fitting TRBD1. The CDR3 extends over 14 amino acids. V was clipped by 6 bases and J by 6 bases; unmatched bases: 6. Germline-derived CDR1 and CDR2 are MDHEN and SYDVKM.